The source of this TCR beta chain is a study of vaccination and CD4 T cells after COVID-19. Looking at the study overall: Post-vaccine sampling followed dose two by a median around 74 days (range 14 to 241). The authors exposed cells to overlapping spike peptides derived from SARS-CoV-2, HCoV-NL63, HCoV-OC43 and HCoV-229E. General study points: Spike mono-reactivity was found in 304 of the 307 vaccine-specific clones identified in convalescent patients.

The treatment denotes: roughly 10-day PBMC culture with coronavirus spike peptide pools or control peptides (ViraFEST assay). Comments on this clonotype: Its target is unknown.

CD4+ T cells that had been cultured provided DNA sequenced with the Oncomine TCR Beta short-read assay. Scientists extracted genomic DNA from CD4+ T cells grown in culture. Each CDR3 protein is one row after TCRdb ran MiXCR on the PCR reads. The data hold some 15,000 distinct CDR3 sequences, with 43% observed a single time. The CDR3 loop spans 19 amino acids. The V gene end was trimmed by 5 bases and the J gene end by 8 bases; junction bases not matched to a gene: 16. The germline V gene has CDR1 SGHVS and CDR2 FNYEAQ. This TCR derives from a human donor with COVID-19. Sequencing input: cultured CD4+ T cells from blood. The J gene is TRBJ2-1, the V gene TRBV7-6; 15 nucleotides agree with TRBD2. The CDR3 loop is CASSPGLAGGLPQSHEQFF. CDR3 nucleotides: TGTGCCAGCAGCCCAGGACTAGCGGGGGGGCTACCGCAATCACATGAGCAGTTCTTC.